One and the same sample provided the 25 T cell receptor beta chains below, sequenced in a study of cytomegalovirus exposure and HLA in healthy donors. The PCR made use of 60 Vbeta and 13 Jbeta primers. The assay was immunoSEQ multiplex PCR, and TCRdb's table has in-frame clones only and misses some. Seen here are 60,000 to 75,000 clones, about two thirds observed once, and the top ten hold 9.5% to 13%. Sequenced: PBMCs. The source of these receptors is a woman between 40 and 50 years old in good health and CMV-seropositive.

The CDR3 DNA reads TGTGCCAGCTCCGGGACAGGGGGGATTGTCACTGAAGCTTTCTTT. It codes for CASSGTGGIVTEAFF. The rearrangement joins TRBV25-1 to TRBJ1-1; 11 bases are shared with TRBD1. The CDR3 is 15 amino acids. V lost 8 bases and J lost 4; bases outside the gene matches: 9. Germline CDR1 and CDR2: MGHDK and SYGVNS.

The rearrangement uses TRBV9 and TRBJ2-7; 8 bases line up with TRBD2. Germline V lookup: CDR1 SGDLS, CDR2 YYNGEE. This CDR3 comprises 15 residues. Losses at the gene ends were 2 bases for V and 7 bases for J; bases not matched to a gene: 11. CDR3 DNA: TGTGCCAGCAGCGTTGTTAGCGGGACTCTTAAGGAGCAGTACTTC. This encodes CASSVVSGTLKEQYF.

This chain uses TRBV12-1 with TRBJ1-5. TRBV12-1 is labeled a pseudogene. The CDR3 is 10 residues long. The CDR3 coding sequence is TGTGCCAGCAGCCCCGGGGCCCAGCATTTT. As protein: CASSPGAQHF.

This clone was seen a single time. This chain links TRBV2 with TRBJ1-3; 7 bases align to TRBD1. This CDR3 is built from 18 residues. Germline CDR1 SNHLY, CDR2 FYNNEI. Germline trimming cut 2 bases from V and 2 bases from J; bases unmatched to any gene: 12. Here the CDR3 DNA reads TGTGCCAGCAGTGAAATGGGCATAACAGGGGCTGCTGGAAACACCATATATTTT. Amino acid sequence: CASSEMGITGAAGNTIYF. Variable domain in full (rest from reference TRBV2 and TRBJ1-3): EPEVTQTPSHQVTQMGQEVILRCVPISNHLYFYWYRQILGQKVEFLVSFYNNEISEKSEIFDDQFSVERPDGSNFTLKIRSTKLEDSAMYFCASSEMGITGAAGNTIYFGEGSWLTVV.

The chain couples TRBV2 to TRBJ2-3; 8 bases agree with TRBD2. The CDR3 length is 16 residues. Germline V CDR1 and CDR2: SNHLY, FYNNEI. V gave up 3 bases and J gave up 2 bases; unmatched junction bases: 7. This CDR3 is CASSDPRGGFTDTQYF. The CDR3 nucleotides are TGTGCCAGCAGTGACCCTCGGGGGGGGTTCACAGATACGCAGTATTTT.

The chain employs TRBV29-1 and TRBJ2-3; 9 positions match TRBD1. The CDR3 sequence is 15 residues long. The V segment lost 8 bases and the J segment 2 bases; nucleotides outside the gene matches: 11. Germline values: CDR1 SQVTM, CDR2 ANQGSEA. The CDR3: CSLGGYRGPTDTQYF. CDR3 nucleotides: TGCAGCCTTGGAGGTTACAGGGGGCCCACAGATACGCAGTATTTT.

The rearrangement uses TRBV2 and TRBJ1-1, with TRBD1 matching 7 bases. The V gene end was trimmed by 7 bases and the J gene end by 3 bases; junction bases not matched to a gene: 11. The CDR3 sequence is 15 residues long. Germline V gene data show CDR1 as SNHLY and CDR2 as FYNNEI. CDR3 bases: TGTGCCAGCACCTCGGAAGGGGGCTGGGACACTGAAGCTTTCTTT. Its protein is CASTSEGGWDTEAFF.

This clone was observed a single time. The chain has TRBV2 and TRBJ1-2; D unresolved. V shed 3 bases and J shed 4 bases, with 6 bases lying between them. The CDR3 extends over 12 amino acids. The germline V gene encodes CDR1 SNHLY and CDR2 FYNNEI. The CDR3 DNA reads as TGTGCCAGCAGTGAGCTAGGCTATGGCTACACCTTC. Translating it yields CASSELGYGYTF. Using reference TRBV2 and TRBJ1-2 for the parts outside the CDR3, the full variable domain is EPEVTQTPSHQVTQMGQEVILRCVPISNHLYFYWYRQILGQKVEFLVSFYNNEISEKSEIFDDQFSVERPDGSNFTLKIRSTKLEDSAMYFCASSELGYGYTFGSGTRLTVV.

The chain couples TRBV7-3 to TRBJ2-1; the match to TRBD2 covers 8 bases. The CDR3 runs 17 residues. The junction had 12 bases not matched to a gene; V was cut back by 2 bases and J by 6 bases. CDR1 is SGHTA, CDR2 FQGTGA, per germline. CDR3 protein: CASSLFSGGGSGNEQFF. The CDR3 DNA sequence: TGTGCCAGCAGCTTATTCTCTGGCGGGGGGTCCGGCAATGAGCAGTTCTTC.

The gene calls are TRBV7-2 and TRBJ2-7, with 8 bases lining up with TRBD1. V was clipped by 1 base and J by 2 bases; unmatched bases: 4. This CDR3 region has 15 residues. Per germline, CDR1 SGHTA and CDR2 FQGNSA. For the CDR3, the DNA is TGTGCCAGCAGCTTAGGGACAGGGACCCCCTACGAGCAGTACTTC. Translation: CASSLGTGTPYEQYF.

A few counts support this clone. The chain uses TRBV6-5 and TRBJ1-6; 7 bases fit TRBD1. The CDR3 spans 14 residues. The germline V gene encodes CDR1 MNHEY and CDR2 SVGAGI. V shed 6 bases and J 5 bases; nucleotides not matched to a gene: 4. CDR3 loop: CASRRTGDNSPLHF. In DNA form, the CDR3 reads TGTGCCAGCAGGCGGACAGGAGATAATTCACCCCTCCACTTT.

The V and J genes are TRBV4-1 and TRBJ2-7, with TRBD1 matching 9 bases. Germline values: CDR1 MGHRA, CDR2 YSYEKL. The CDR3 has 15 residues. The ends lost 5 bases at V and 3 bases at J; junction bases unmatched: 8. CDR3 region: CASSSRTGAYYEQYF. CDR3 sequence (DNA): TGCGCCAGCAGCTCTCGGACAGGGGCCTACTACGAGCAGTACTTC.

This clone has just one count. The chain is built from TRBV19 and TRBJ2-3, with D perhaps matching TRBD2 (5 bases). Trimming removed 5 bases at V and 2 bases at J, with 8 bases between. The CDR3 length is 13 residues. Germline V CDR1 and CDR2: LNHDA, SQIVND (reference sequence). CDR3 region: CASSWRVTDTQYF. In nucleotides, the CDR3 is TGTGCCAGTAGTTGGCGGGTCACAGATACGCAGTATTTT.

V usage is TRBV7-9 and J usage is TRBJ2-7, with a possible D match to TRBD2 (5 bases). There are 16 residues in the CDR3. V gave up 1 base and J gave up 4 bases, with 17 bases separating them. The germline V gene encodes CDR1 SEHNR and CDR2 FQNEAQ (reference sequence). The CDR3 loop is CASSLVVARTLYEQYF. The DNA of the CDR3 is TGTGCCAGCAGCTTAGTCGTGGCACGGACTCTATACGAGCAGTACTTC. Drawing the rest from reference TRBV7-9 and TRBJ2-7, the complete variable domain is DTGVSQNPRHKITKRGQNVTFRCDPISEHNRLYWYRQTLGQGPEFLTYFQNEAQLEKSRLLSDRFSAERPKGSFSTLEIQRTEQGDSAMYLCASSLVVARTLYEQYFGPGTRLTVT.

The rearrangement links TRBV7-8 to TRBJ2-7, with 9 bases fitting TRBD2. The CDR3 has 17 amino acids. V was pared by 0 bases and J by 5 bases, with 11 bases of the junction left unmatched. Germline V lookup: CDR1 SGHVS, CDR2 FQNEAQ. The CDR3 sequence: CASSLAQLAGPSHEQYF. The CDR3 DNA follows: TGTGCCAGCAGCTTAGCCCAACTAGCGGGCCCTTCCCACGAGCAGTACTTC. The variable domain in full, with the rest retrieved from reference TRBV7-8 and TRBJ2-7, is GAGVSQSPRYKVAKRGQDVALRCDPISGHVSLFWYQQALGQGPEFLTYFQNEAQLDKSGLPSDRFFAERPEGSVSTLKIQRTQQEDSAVYLCASSLAQLAGPSHEQYFGPGTRLTVT.

The chain combines TRBV4-2 with TRBJ2-3, with TRBD2 identical over 7 bases. Germline-derived CDR1 and CDR2 are LGHNA and YNFKEQ. Unmatched junction bases numbered 9, after V lost 4 bases and J lost 2 bases. The CDR3 sequence is 16 residues long. CDR3 residues: CASSLERGGLTDTQYF. As DNA, the CDR3 is TGTGCCAGCAGCCTAGAGCGCGGGGGACTCACAGATACGCAGTATTTT.

This clone was found once. The chain recombines TRBV7-3 with TRBJ2-4; 10 bases agree with TRBD2. Trimming at V came to 6 bases and at J to 0 bases, leaving 8 bases not matched to a gene. CDR1 SGHTA and CDR2 FQGTGA come from the germline V gene. This CDR3 contains 17 residues. The CDR3 here is CASRRTSGSLAKNIQYF. In nucleotides, the CDR3 is TGTGCCAGCAGAAGGACTAGCGGATCCCTAGCCAAAAACATTCAGTACTTC.

The chain uses TRBV5-1 and TRBJ2-2, with 7 bases lining up with TRBD1. Germline lookup yields CDR1 SGHRS and CDR2 YFSETQ. The CDR3 sequence is 14 residues long. Germline trimming cut 3 bases from V and 1 base from J; bases unmatched to any gene: 0. Here the CDR3 DNA reads TGCGCCAGCAGCTGGACAGGGAACACCGGGGAGCTGTTTTTT. Its translation: CASSWTGNTGELFF.

The J gene is TRBJ2-7, the V gene TRBV5-4; no reliable D call. The CDR3 has 13 residues. Germline V gene sequence: CDR1 SGHNT, CDR2 YYREEE (reference sequence). Deletions cut 0 bases from V and 3 bases from J, with 7 bases between. CDR3 bases: TGTGCCAGCAGCTTGGGTTCCTACTACGAGCAGTACTTC. As protein: CASSLGSYYEQYF.

The CDR3 bases are TGTGCCAGCAGCGAATTTGGACAGGTTGATGGCTACACCTTC. Translating it yields CASSEFGQVDGYTF. V usage is TRBV9 and J usage is TRBJ1-2; 7 bases map to TRBD1. Trimming cost V 3 bases and J 6 bases; bases outside gene matches: 8. Germline V gene lookup returns CDR1 SGDLS and CDR2 YYNGEE. This CDR3 has 14 residues. The full variable domain, in which reference TRBV9 and TRBJ1-2 provide the parts outside the CDR3, is DSGVTQTPKHLITATGQRVTLRCSPRSGDLSVYWYQQSLDQGLQFLIQYYNGEERAKGNILERFSAQQFPDLHSELNLSSLELGDSALYFCASSEFGQVDGYTFGSGTRLTVV.

The gene calls are TRBV7-3 and TRBJ2-2; 10 positions match TRBD1. Trimming at V came to 4 bases and at J to 6 bases, leaving 5 bases not matched to a gene. Per germline, CDR1 SGHTA and CDR2 FQGTGA. The CDR3 has 15 residues. The CDR3 DNA reads as TGTGCCAGCAGCTCAACCGGGACAGGGGCCGGGGAGCTGTTTTTT. It yields the protein CASSSTGTGAGELFF. Complete variable domain (other parts from reference TRBV7-3 and TRBJ2-2): GAGVSQTPSNKVTEKGKYVELRCDPISGHTALYWYRQSLGQGPEFLIYFQGTGAADDSGLPNDRFFAVRPEGSVSTLKIQRTERGDSAVYLCASSSTGTGAGELFFGEGSRLTVL.

The chain joins TRBV6-5 to TRBJ2-7; 7 nucleotides align to TRBD2. The CDR3 is 15 residues long. Germline V gene sequence: CDR1 MNHEY, CDR2 SVGAGI. V lost 5 bases and J lost 3; bases outside the gene matches: 10. As DNA, the CDR3 is TGTGCCAGCAGTGCGGCGGGCGGGAGCGACTACGAGCAGTACTTC. As protein: CASSAAGGSDYEQYF.

This clone was seen only a few times. V usage is TRBV2 and J usage is TRBJ1-1, with D hard to call. The length of the CDR3 is 12 residues. CDR1 and CDR2 (germline): SNHLY, FYNNEI. Trimming cost V 10 bases and J 4 bases, with 13 bases left between them. This CDR3 is CATKPGSTEAFF. The CDR3 DNA reads TGTGCCACCAAGCCCGGGAGCACTGAAGCTTTCTTT.

The DNA for the CDR3 is TGTGCCAGCAGTGAAGGCAGGGGAAACACCATATATTTT. Translation: CASSEGRGNTIYF. The chain couples TRBV2 to TRBJ1-3; D is ambiguous. V was pared by 1 base and J by 4 bases, with 5 bases between. The germline V gene has CDR1 SNHLY and CDR2 FYNNEI. The CDR3 is made up of 13 amino acids.

This clone has more than one count but fewer than ten. The chain carries TRBV5-4 and TRBJ2-2, with D tentatively TRBD2 (5 bases). Per the germline V gene, CDR1 is SGHNT and CDR2 is YYREEE (reference sequence). This CDR3 spans 12 amino acids. V was trimmed by 4 bases and J by 7 bases, leaving 8 bases between them. The CDR3: CASSPGFGELFF. The CDR3 coding sequence is TGTGCCAGCAGCCCGGGGTTCGGGGAGCTGTTTTTT.